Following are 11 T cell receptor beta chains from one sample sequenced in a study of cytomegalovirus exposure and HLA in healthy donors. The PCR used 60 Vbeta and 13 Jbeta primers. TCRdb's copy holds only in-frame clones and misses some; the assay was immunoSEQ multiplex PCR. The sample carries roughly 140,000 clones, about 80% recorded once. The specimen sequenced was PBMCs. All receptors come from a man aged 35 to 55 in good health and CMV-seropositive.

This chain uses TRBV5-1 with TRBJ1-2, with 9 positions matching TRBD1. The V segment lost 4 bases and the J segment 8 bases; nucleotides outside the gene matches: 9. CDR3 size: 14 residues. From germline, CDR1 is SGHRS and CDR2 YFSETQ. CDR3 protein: CASSLQQGAEGYTF. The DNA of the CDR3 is TGCGCCAGCAGCCTTCAACAGGGGGCGGAAGGCTACACCTTC.

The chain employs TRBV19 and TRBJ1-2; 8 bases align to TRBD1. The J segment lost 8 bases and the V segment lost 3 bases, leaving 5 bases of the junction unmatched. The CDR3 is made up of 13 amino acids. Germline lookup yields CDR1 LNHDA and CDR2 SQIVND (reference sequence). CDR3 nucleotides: TGTGCCAGTAGTATTCAGGGGGCCGAGGGCTACACCTTC. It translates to CASSIQGAEGYTF.

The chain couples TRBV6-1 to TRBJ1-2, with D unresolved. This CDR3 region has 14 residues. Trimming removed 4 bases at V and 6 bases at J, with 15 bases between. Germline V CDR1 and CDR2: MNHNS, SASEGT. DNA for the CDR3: TGTGCCAGCAGTGTAGGACGGACTCTTGATGGCTACACCTTC. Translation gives CASSVGRTLDGYTF.

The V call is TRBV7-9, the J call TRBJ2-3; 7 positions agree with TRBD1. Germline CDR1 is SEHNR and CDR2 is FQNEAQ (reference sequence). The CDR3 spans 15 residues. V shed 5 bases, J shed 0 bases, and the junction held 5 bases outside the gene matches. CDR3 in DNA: TGTGCCAGCAGCCCCGGGGACAGCAGCACAGATACGCAGTATTTT. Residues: CASSPGDSSTDTQYF.

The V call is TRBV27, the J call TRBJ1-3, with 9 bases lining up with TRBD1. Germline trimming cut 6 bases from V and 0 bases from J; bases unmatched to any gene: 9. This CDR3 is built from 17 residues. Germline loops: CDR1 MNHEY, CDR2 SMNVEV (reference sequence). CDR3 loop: CASSRLGTGISGNTIYF. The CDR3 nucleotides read TGTGCCAGCAGCCGTCTAGGGACAGGGATCTCTGGAAACACCATATATTTT.

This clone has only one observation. The CDR3 reads CASSLGGADEQFF. DNA for the CDR3: TGTGCCAGCAGCTTAGGGGGGGCCGATGAGCAGTTCTTC. The chain has TRBV7-3 and TRBJ2-1; D perhaps matches TRBD2 (7 bases). Trimming stripped 2 bases from V and 8 bases from J, with 10 bases between. CDR1 and CDR2 from the germline V gene are SGHTA and FQGTGA. This CDR3 is built from 13 residues.

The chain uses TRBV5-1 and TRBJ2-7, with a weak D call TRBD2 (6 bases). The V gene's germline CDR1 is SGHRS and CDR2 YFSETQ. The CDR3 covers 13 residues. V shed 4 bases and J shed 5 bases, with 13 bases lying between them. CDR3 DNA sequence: TGCGCCAGCAGCCTTCAGGAGGGCGACGAGCAGTACTTC. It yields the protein CASSLQEGDEQYF.

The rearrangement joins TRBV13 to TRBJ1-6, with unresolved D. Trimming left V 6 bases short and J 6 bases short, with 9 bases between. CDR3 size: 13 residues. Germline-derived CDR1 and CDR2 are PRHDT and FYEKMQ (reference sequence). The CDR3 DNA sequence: TGTGCCAGCAGGCTGGGAGGTAATTCACCCCTCCACTTT. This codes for CASRLGGNSPLHF.

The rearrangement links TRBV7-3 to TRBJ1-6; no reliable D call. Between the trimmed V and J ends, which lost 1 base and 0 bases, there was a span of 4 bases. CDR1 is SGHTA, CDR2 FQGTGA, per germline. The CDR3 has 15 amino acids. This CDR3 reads CASSLIGSYNSPLHF. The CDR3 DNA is TGTGCCAGCAGCTTAATCGGCTCCTATAATTCACCCCTCCACTTT.

The CDR3 spells CAWSNYFDQPQHF. CDR3 DNA: TGTGCCTGGAGTAATTATTTCGATCAGCCCCAGCATTTT. The rearrangement joins TRBV30 to TRBJ1-5; no clear D gene. V was clipped by 2 bases and J by 5 bases, with 10 bases between them. The CDR3 covers 13 residues. Germline lookup yields CDR1 GTSNPN and CDR2 SVGIG (reference sequence).

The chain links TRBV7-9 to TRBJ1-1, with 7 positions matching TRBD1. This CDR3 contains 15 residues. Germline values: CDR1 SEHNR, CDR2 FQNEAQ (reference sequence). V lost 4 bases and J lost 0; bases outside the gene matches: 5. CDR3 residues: CASSSRTGLNTEAFF. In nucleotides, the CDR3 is TGTGCCAGCAGCTCCAGGACAGGATTGAACACTGAAGCTTTCTTT.